This T cell receptor (beta chain) stems from a study of blood T cell repertoires in COVID-19. Study background: Sample material is recorded as cDNA or gDNA derived from T cells, B-cell-depleted T cells, or PBMCs.

This table comes from immunoSEQ multiplex PCR, and its TCRdb copy is limited to in-frame clones, with some not included. The data show 350,000 to 450,000 clones, less than 90% seen once. The clonotype comes from a woman aged 60 to 75 with COVID-19, enrolled during active disease. Sequenced material: peripheral blood.

CDR3 coding DNA: TGCGCCAGCACCTTAGGATCAGGGGTGAACTATGGCTACACCTTC. Translation: CASTLGSGVNYGYTF. The rearrangement links TRBV5-1 to TRBJ1-2, with D tentatively TRBD1 (6 bases). Trimming removed 6 bases from V and 2 bases from J, with 17 bases in between. The germline gives CDR1 SGHRS, CDR2 YFSETQ. The CDR3 runs 15 residues.